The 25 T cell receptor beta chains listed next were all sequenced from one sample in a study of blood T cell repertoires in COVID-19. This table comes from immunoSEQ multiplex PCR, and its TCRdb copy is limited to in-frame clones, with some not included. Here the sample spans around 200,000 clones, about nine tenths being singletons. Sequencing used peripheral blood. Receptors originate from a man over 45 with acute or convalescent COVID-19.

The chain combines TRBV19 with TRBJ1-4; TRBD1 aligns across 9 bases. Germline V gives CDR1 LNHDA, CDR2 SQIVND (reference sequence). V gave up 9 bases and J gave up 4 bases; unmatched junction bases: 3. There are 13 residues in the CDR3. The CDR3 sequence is CASRTGVNEKLFF. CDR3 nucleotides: TGTGCCAGCAGGACAGGGGTTAATGAAAAACTGTTTTTT.

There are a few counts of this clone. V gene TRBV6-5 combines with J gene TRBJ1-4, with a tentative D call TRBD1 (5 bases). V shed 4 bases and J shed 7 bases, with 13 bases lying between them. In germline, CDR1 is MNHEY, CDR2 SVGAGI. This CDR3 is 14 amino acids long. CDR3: CASSWGVQGEKLFF. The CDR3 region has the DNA TGTGCCAGCAGTTGGGGGGTACAAGGTGAAAAACTGTTTTTT.

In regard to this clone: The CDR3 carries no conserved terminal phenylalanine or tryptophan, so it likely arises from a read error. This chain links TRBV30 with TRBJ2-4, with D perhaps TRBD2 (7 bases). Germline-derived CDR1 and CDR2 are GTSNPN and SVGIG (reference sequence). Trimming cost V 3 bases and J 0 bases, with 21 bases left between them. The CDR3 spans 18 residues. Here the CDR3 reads CAWSGGRQAILAKNIQYL. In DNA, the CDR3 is TGTGCCTGGAGCGGGGGGAGACAGGCGATTCTAGCCAAAAACATTCAGTACCTC.

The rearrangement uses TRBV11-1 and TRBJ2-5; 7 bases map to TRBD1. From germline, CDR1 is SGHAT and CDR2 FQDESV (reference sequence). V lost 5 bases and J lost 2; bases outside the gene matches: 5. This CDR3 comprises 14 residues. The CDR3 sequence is CASSPGTAQETQYF. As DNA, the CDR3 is TGTGCCAGCAGCCCCGGGACAGCACAAGAGACCCAGTACTTC. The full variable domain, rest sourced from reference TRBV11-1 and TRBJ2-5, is EAEVAQSPRYKITEKSQAVAFWCDPISGHATLYWYRQILGQGPELLVQFQDESVVDDSQLPKDRFSAERLKGVDSTLKIQPAELGDSAMYLCASSPGTAQETQYFGPGTRLLVL.

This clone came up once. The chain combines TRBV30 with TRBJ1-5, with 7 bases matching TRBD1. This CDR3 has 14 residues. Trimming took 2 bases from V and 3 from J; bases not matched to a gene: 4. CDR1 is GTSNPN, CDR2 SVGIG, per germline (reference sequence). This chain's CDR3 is CAWSPGQLNQPQHF. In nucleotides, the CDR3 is TGTGCCTGGAGTCCGGGACAGCTCAATCAGCCCCAGCATTTT.

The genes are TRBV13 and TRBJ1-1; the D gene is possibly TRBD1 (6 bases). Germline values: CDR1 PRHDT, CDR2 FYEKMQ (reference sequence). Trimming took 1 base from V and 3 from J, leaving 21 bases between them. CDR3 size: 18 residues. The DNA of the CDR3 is TGTGCCAGCAGCTTAGTGCCTAACGGCGGGGGCGCTCACACTGAAGCTTTCTTT. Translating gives CASSLVPNGGGAHTEAFF.

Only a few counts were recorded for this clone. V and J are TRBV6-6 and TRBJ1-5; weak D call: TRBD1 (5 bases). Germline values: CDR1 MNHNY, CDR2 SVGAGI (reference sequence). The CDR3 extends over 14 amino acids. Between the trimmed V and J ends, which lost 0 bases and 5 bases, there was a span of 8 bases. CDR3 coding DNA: TGTGCCAGCAGTTACTCGGGGGGGGATCAGCCCCAGCATTTT. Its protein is CASSYSGGDQPQHF.

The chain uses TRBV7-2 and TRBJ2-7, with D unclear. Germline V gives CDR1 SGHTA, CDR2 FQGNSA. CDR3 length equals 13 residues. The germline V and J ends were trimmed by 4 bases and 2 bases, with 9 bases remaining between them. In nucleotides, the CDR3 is TGTGCCAGCAGCTCGAGGTGGGCCTACGAGCAGTACTTC. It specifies CASSSRWAYEQYF.

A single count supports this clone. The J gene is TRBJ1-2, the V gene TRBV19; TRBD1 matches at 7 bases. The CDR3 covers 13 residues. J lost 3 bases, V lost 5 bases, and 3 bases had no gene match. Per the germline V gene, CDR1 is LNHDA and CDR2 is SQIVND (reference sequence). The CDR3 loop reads CASSRQGDYGYTF. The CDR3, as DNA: TGTGCCAGTAGTCGACAGGGAGACTATGGCTACACCTTC.

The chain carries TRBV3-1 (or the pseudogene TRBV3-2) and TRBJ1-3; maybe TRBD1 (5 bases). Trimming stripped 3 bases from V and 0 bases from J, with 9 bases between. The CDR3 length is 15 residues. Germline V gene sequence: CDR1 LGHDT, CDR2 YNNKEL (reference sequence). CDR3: CASSQPGHSGNTIYF. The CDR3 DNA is TGTGCCAGCAGCCAGCCCGGACACTCTGGAAACACCATATATTTT.

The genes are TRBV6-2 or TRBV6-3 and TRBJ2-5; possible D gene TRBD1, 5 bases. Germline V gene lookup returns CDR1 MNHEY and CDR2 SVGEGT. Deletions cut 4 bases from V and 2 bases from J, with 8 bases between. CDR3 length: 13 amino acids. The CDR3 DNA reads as TGTGCCAGCAGTTCACAGGTTCAAGAGACCCAGTACTTC. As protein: CASSSQVQETQYF.

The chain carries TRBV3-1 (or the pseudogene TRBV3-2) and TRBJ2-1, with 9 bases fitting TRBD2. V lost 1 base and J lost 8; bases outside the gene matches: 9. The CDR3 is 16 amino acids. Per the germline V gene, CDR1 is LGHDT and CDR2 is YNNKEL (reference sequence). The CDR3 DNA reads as TGTGCCAGCAGCCAAGGTTCCAGCGGGGGGCGGGATGAGCAGTTCTTC. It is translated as CASSQGSSGGRDEQFF.

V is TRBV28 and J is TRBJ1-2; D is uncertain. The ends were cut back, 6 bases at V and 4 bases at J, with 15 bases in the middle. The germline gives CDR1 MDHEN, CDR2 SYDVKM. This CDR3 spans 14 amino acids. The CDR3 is CASSYPNAPYGYTF. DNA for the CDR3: TGTGCCAGCAGCTATCCCAACGCCCCCTATGGCTACACCTTC.

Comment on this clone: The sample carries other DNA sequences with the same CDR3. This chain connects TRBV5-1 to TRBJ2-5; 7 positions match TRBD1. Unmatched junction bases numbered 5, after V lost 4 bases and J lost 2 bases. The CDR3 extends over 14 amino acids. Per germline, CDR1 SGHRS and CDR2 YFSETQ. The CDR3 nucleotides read TGCGCCAGCAGCCCAGGGACAGTACAAGAGACCCAGTACTTC. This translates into CASSPGTVQETQYF.

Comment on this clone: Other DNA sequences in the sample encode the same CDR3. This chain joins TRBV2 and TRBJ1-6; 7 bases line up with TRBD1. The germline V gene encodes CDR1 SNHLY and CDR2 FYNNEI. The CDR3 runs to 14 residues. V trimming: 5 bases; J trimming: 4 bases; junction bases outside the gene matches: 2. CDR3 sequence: CASSRDSYNSPLHF. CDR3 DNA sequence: TGTGCCAGCAGTCGGGACAGTTATAATTCACCCCTCCACTTT. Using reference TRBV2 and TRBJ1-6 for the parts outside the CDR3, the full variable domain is EPEVTQTPSHQVTQMGQEVILRCVPISNHLYFYWYRQILGQKVEFLVSFYNNEISEKSEIFDDQFSVERPDGSNFTLKIRSTKLEDSAMYFCASSRDSYNSPLHFGNGTRLTVT.

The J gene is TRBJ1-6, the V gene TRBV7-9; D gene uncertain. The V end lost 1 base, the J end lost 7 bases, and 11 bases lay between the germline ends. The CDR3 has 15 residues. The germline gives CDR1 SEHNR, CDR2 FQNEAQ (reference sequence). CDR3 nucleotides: TGTGCCAGCAGCTTAGGAGATAGCCAGAATTCACCCCTCCACTTT. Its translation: CASSLGDSQNSPLHF.

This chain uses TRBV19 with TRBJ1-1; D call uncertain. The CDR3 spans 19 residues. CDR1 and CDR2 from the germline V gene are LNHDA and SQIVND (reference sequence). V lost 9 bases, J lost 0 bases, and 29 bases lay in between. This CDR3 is CASCQDGITSVFMNTEAFF. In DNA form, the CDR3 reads TGTGCCAGCTGTCAAGACGGGATCACGTCAGTGTTCATGAACACTGAAGCTTTCTTT.

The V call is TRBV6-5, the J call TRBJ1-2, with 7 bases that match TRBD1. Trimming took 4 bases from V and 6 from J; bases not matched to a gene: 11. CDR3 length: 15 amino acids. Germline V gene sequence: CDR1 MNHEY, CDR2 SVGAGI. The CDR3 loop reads CASSSLGTDYDGYTF. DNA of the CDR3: TGTGCCAGCAGTTCTCTTGGGACAGACTATGATGGCTACACCTTC.

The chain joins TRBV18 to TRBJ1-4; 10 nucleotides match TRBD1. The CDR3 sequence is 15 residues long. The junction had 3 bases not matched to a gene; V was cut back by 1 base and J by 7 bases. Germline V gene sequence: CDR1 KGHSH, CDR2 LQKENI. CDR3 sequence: CASSPRQGALEKLFF. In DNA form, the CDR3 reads TGTGCCAGCTCACCACGACAGGGGGCGCTTGAAAAACTGTTTTTT.

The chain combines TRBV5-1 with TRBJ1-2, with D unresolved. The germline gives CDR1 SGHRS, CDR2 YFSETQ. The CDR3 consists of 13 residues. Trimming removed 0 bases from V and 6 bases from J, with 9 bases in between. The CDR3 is CASSLGPRDGYTF. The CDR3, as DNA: TGCGCCAGCAGCTTGGGACCGAGGGATGGCTACACCTTC.

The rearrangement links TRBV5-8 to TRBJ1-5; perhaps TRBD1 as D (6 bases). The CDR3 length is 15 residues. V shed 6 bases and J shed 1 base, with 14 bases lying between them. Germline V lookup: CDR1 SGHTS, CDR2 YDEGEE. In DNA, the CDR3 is TGTGCCAGCACCCAGGGGCAGGTCAGCAATCAGCCCCAGCATTTT. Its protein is CASTQGQVSNQPQHF.

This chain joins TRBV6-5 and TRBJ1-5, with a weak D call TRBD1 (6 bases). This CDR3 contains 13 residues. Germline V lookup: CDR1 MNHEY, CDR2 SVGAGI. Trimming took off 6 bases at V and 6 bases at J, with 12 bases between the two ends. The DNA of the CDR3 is TGTGCCAGCAGACGACAGGAGTCTCAGCCCCAGCATTTT. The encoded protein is CASRRQESQPQHF.

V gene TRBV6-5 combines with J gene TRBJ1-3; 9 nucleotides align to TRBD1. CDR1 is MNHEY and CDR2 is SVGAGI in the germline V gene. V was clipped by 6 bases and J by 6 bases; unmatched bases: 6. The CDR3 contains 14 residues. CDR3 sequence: CASRGQGFSNTIYF. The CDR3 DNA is TGTGCCAGCAGGGGACAGGGTTTTTCAAACACCATATATTTT.

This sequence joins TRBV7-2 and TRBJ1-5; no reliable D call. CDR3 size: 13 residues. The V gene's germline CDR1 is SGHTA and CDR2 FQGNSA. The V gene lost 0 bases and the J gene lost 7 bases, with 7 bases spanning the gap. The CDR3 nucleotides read TGTGCCAGCAGCTTAGCGCGGGAACAGCCCCAGCATTTT. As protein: CASSLAREQPQHF.

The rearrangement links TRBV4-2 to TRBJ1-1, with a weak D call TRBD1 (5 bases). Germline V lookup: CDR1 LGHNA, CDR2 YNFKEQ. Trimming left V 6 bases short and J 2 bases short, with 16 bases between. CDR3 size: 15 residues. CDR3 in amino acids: CASRPTQAVNTEAFF. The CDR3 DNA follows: TGTGCCAGCAGACCTACACAGGCGGTTAACACTGAAGCTTTCTTT.